These T cell receptor beta chains were read from a single sample in a study of blood T cell repertoires in COVID-19. This table comes from immunoSEQ multiplex PCR, and its TCRdb copy is limited to in-frame clones, with some not included. The sample has about 180,000 clones; roughly four fifths are singletons. The sequenced sample was peripheral blood. The receptors derive from a woman in her 70s with COVID-19, enrolled during active disease. Each CDR3 is given with its conserved first and last residue. The D gene is left open where the match is weak. The size entry is marked missing in some rows and otherwise reads once, few, many or a size class.

clone_size d_call cdr3_length j_call v_call cdr3_aa cdr3_nt
- TRBD2 14 TRBJ2-1 TRBV9 CASSLAASYNEQFF TGTGCCAGCAGTCTAGCGGCGTCCTACAATGAGCAGTTCTTC
- TRBD2 13 TRBJ2-7 TRBV7-6 CASRRLAGGEQYF TGTGCCAGCAGGCGACTAGCGGGAGGCGAGCAGTACTTC
- TRBD2 18 TRBJ2-2 TRBV2 CASSRTSGRAVVTGELFF TGTGCCAGCAGTCGGACTAGCGGGAGGGCCGTCGTAACCGGGGAGCTGTTTTTT
- TRBD1 15 TRBJ2-2 TRBV25-1 CASRGTGRGTGELFF TGTGCCAGCAGAGGGACAGGGAGAGGCACCGGGGAGCTGTTTTTT
- - 12 TRBJ1-6 TRBV27 CASGARGSPLHF TGTGCCAGCGGTGCGCGCGGTTCACCCCTCCACTTT
few - 15 TRBJ1-2 TRBV27 CASRALGGSNYGYTF TGTGCCAGCAGAGCCCTAGGGGGATCTAACTATGGCTACACCTTC
- - 12 TRBJ1-4 TRBV29-1 CSVPGWDEKLFF TGCAGCGTTCCCGGGTGGGATGAAAAACTGTTTTTT
- - 14 TRBJ2-7 TRBV2 CASTPRADFYEQYF TGTGCCAGCACCCCCCGAGCGGATTTCTACGAGCAGTACTTC
- TRBD1 12 TRBJ1-2 TRBV29-1 CSGRTGDYGYTF TGCAGCGGACGGACAGGGGACTATGGCTACACCTTC
- - 15 TRBJ2-1 TRBV5-1 CASSLVSERGNEQFF TGCGCCAGCAGCTTGGTGAGCGAGAGAGGGAATGAGCAGTTCTTC